This TCR beta chain was recorded in a study of blood T cells in healthy people across ages. Overall study findings and caveats: Researchers deemed the diversity estimates from one million T cells underestimates.

This clonotype was picked up many times. The antigen remains unidentified. Each sample used at least 6.5 million PBMCs. Sample-barcoded 5' priming and a J-beta primer mix drove a second PCR of roughly 7 to 11 cycles. TCRdb re-called the 5' RACE reads through MiXCR, storing one row per CDR3 protein. The sample carries fewer than 650,000 distinct CDR3 sequences, about 27% recorded once. The V and J ends lost 2 bases and 0 bases respectively, with 4 bases between them. This CDR3 region has 13 residues. Another study also made use of these data, one on T cells of mothers and their children. That study adds: A second PCR was performed with the M1S primer. This primer added sample barcodes and 2-4 random nucleotides.

Sequencing was done on a sample of blood. This chain uses TRBV12-3 or TRBV12-4 with TRBJ1-1, with D hard to call. The source of this sequence is a boy younger than 10 in good health. CDR3 coding DNA: TGTGCCAGCAGTTTATGGGTGAACACTGAAGCTTTCTTT. Translating it yields CASSLWVNTEAFF.